This TCR beta chain was obtained from a study of blood T cells in healthy people across ages. Study results and caveats: There was a strong correlation between TCR beta diversity and naive T cell percentage. In long-lived donors, naive CD4+ cell counts and diversity exceeded those of aged donors. Diversity of TCR beta per million T cells declined in a roughly linear way with age.

The use of a sample-barcoded 5' primer and a J-beta primer mix characterized a second PCR of about 6 to 12 cycles. TCRdb redid the calling of the 5' RACE reads with MiXCR, one entry per CDR3 protein. The sample includes 650,000 to 1,000,000 distinct CDR3 sequences, about 42% of them seen just once. Each sample yielded at least 6 micrograms of PBMC total RNA. Per the germline V gene, CDR1 is SGHKS and CDR2 is YYEKEE (reference sequence). The CDR3 length is 13 residues. Between the trimmed V and J ends, which lost 5 bases and 7 bases, there was a span of 13 bases. To note about this clonotype: What it binds is unknown.

The receptor's source is a man at least 80 years old in good health. The sample comprised blood. The chain combines TRBV5-5 with TRBJ2-1; TRBD1 is a possible D gene (6 bases). The CDR3 region is CASSPHRGNEQFF. As DNA, the CDR3 is TGTGCCAGCAGTCCGCATAGGGGGAATGAGCAGTTCTTC. Together with reference TRBV5-5 and TRBJ2-1, the CDR3 gives the full variable domain: DAGVTQSPTHLIKTRGQQVTLRCSPISGHKSVSWYQQVLGQGPQFIFQYYEKEERGRGNFPDRFSARQFPNYSSELNVNALLLGDSALYLCASSPHRGNEQFFGPGTRLTVL.